Presented here are 28 T cell receptor beta chains from one specimen sequenced in a study of CD8+CD57+ T cells in acquired aplastic anemia. Genomic DNA templated the TCR beta VDJ and CDR3 profiling. TCRdb ran MiXCR on the reads and lists one entry per CDR3 protein. In the table there are about 160,000 distinct CDR3 sequences, around 48% of which are singletons. Those patients picked for sequencing had displayed CD8+CD57+ cell expansion on flow cytometry. The sequencing sample was made of sorted CD4+, CD8+, or CD8+CD57+ T cells (not recorded which) from PBMCs. These receptors came from a human donor with aplastic anemia.

This chain links TRBV25-1 with TRBJ1-1, with 8 nucleotides matching TRBD1. Germline V gene sequence: CDR1 MGHDK, CDR2 SYGVNS. The CDR3 loop spans 16 amino acids. The ends lost 6 bases at V and 0 bases at J; junction bases unmatched: 9. DNA of the CDR3: TGTGCCAGCAGGCCCCCGGGACAGGTAGTGAACACTGAAGCTTTCTTT. It codes for CASRPPGQVVNTEAFF.

V and J are TRBV7-7 and TRBJ2-1, with D tentatively TRBD1 or TRBD2 (6 bases each). Germline assignment: CDR1 SSHAT and CDR2 FNYEAQ (reference sequence). The CDR3 has 12 amino acids. CDR3 nucleotide sequence: TGTGCTATCGGGAGAGGGGGGAATGAGCAGTTCTTC. Translation gives CAIGRGGNEQFF.

The chain links TRBV28 to TRBJ2-7; 9 nucleotides agree with TRBD1. Germline values: CDR1 MDHEN, CDR2 SYDVKM. The CDR3 is 16 amino acids. The V and J ends lost 6 bases and 6 bases, in that order; junction bases with no gene match: 15. CDR3 amino acids: CASRAGPGQGRGEQYF. The CDR3 DNA sequence: TGTGCCAGCAGGGCGGGGCCTGGACAGGGGAGAGGCGAGCAGTACTTC.

The V and J genes are TRBV5-1 and TRBJ2-7; D unclear. CDR3 length: 16 amino acids. Trimming left V 2 bases short and J 0 bases short, with 15 bases between. Germline V gene sequence: CDR1 SGHRS, CDR2 YFSETQ. The CDR3 DNA follows: TGCGCCAGCAGCTTCGACCCTGTGGGCACCTCCTACGAGCAGTACTTC. Protein: CASSFDPVGTSYEQYF.

Only one count was recorded for this clonotype. The genes are TRBV20-1 and TRBJ2-3, with 9 nucleotides matching TRBD2. The CDR3 covers 17 residues. Germline loops: CDR1 DFQATT, CDR2 SNEGSKA (reference sequence). Germline trimming cut 1 base from V and 4 bases from J; bases unmatched to any gene: 12. The CDR3 coding sequence is TGCAGTGCTAGAGTCAGTGGGGTAGCGGGAGTTTCAGATACGCAGTATTTT. It codes for CSARVSGVAGVSDTQYF.

As regards this clonotype: This clone may be a read error of a much larger clone one base away. The chain joins TRBV5-6 to TRBJ2-3, with a weak D call TRBD2 (6 bases). This CDR3 has 17 amino acids. CDR1 and CDR2 (germline): SGHDT, YYEEEE. The CDR3 coding sequence is TGTGCCAGCAGCCCCAACTTTGCAGGCACTAGCACAGATACGCAGTTTTTT. It is translated as CASSPNFAGTSTDTQFF.

In DNA, the CDR3 is TGTGCCAGTAGTATTAGGGGTAGCACAGATACGCAGTATTTT. Encoded protein: CASSIRGSTDTQYF. J is TRBJ2-3 and V is TRBV19, with a weak D call TRBD1 (5 bases). Germline V gives CDR1 LNHDA, CDR2 SQIVND (reference sequence). The CDR3 has 14 residues. The germline V and J ends were trimmed by 3 bases and 0 bases, with 7 bases remaining between them. Filled out from reference TRBV19 and TRBJ2-3, the complete variable domain reads DGGITQSPKYLFRKEGQNVTLSCEQNLNHDAMYWYRQDPGQGLRLIYYSQIVNDFQKGDIAEGYSVSREKKESFPLTVTSAQKNPTAFYLCASSIRGSTDTQYFGPGTRLTVL.

The chain links TRBV10-1 to TRBJ1-2; the D is unclear. CDR3 size: 11 residues. Germline V gives CDR1 WNHNN, CDR2 SYGVQD (reference sequence). Trimming stripped 6 bases from V and 9 bases from J, with 11 bases between. This CDR3 is CASRDGSSYTF. In nucleotides, the CDR3 is TGCGCCAGCAGGGACGGATCCAGCTACACCTTC.

The V and J genes are TRBV5-1 and TRBJ2-7; the D call may be TRBD1 or TRBD2 (5 bases each). CDR3 length: 15 amino acids. The germline CDR1 and CDR2 sequences are SGHRS and YFSETQ. The V and J ends lost 2 bases and 0 bases respectively, with 12 bases between them. CDR3 sequence: CASSLQKGSSYEQYF. The CDR3 DNA reads TGCGCCAGCAGCTTACAGAAGGGGAGCTCCTACGAGCAGTACTTC.

This clonotype was counted at least ten times. The gene calls are TRBV19 and TRBJ2-7; TRBD2 aligns across 11 bases. This CDR3 is built from 18 residues. The V gene end was trimmed by 6 bases and the J gene end by 5 bases; junction bases not matched to a gene: 18. CDR1 is LNHDA and CDR2 is SQIVND in the germline V gene (reference sequence). CDR3 DNA sequence: TGTGCCAGTAGCGAGCCCGCCAGACTAGCGGGACGATCCGACGAGCAGTACTTC. This codes for CASSEPARLAGRSDEQYF.

This clonotype was seen repeatedly, ten times or more. DNA for the CDR3: TGCGCCAGCAGTCCCGGACAGGGGCTGAGCTACGAGCAGTACTTC. Protein: CASSPGQGLSYEQYF. This sequence joins TRBV10-1 and TRBJ2-7; TRBD1 matches 9 bases. The germline gives CDR1 WNHNN, CDR2 SYGVQD (reference sequence). The V segment lost 5 bases and the J segment 3 bases; nucleotides outside the gene matches: 8. The CDR3 consists of 15 residues.

The chain's CDR3 is CASSSGRDYEQYF. Written as DNA, the CDR3 is TGTGCCAGCTCTAGCGGGAGAGACTACGAGCAGTACTTC. This chain uses TRBV7-2 with TRBJ2-7; 10 bases match TRBD2. CDR3 length equals 13 residues. V was pared by 8 bases and J by 3 bases, with 4 bases of the junction left unmatched. The germline gives CDR1 SGHTA, CDR2 FQGNSA.

The V and J genes are TRBV6-1 and TRBJ2-7, with 9 bases that match TRBD1. The CDR3 totals 15 residues. Germline V gene sequence: CDR1 MNHNS, CDR2 SASEGT. Trimming at V came to 2 bases and at J to 4 bases, leaving 6 bases not matched to a gene. The CDR3 sequence: CASSERTGARYEQYF. In DNA, the CDR3 is TGTGCCAGCAGTGAACGGACAGGGGCTAGATACGAGCAGTACTTC.

There are many counts of this clonotype. This chain uses TRBV30 with TRBJ2-7, with 7 bases that match TRBD1. The J segment lost 5 bases and the V segment lost 3 bases, leaving 4 bases of the junction unmatched. Germline V gene data show CDR1 as GTSNPN and CDR2 as SVGIG (reference sequence). The CDR3 loop spans 12 amino acids. DNA of the CDR3: TGTGCCTGGAGGCTGACAGGGAACGAGCAGTACTTC. Translated, it gives CAWRLTGNEQYF.

V usage is TRBV24-1 and J usage is TRBJ1-4; no clear D gene. CDR3 length equals 15 residues. The ends were cut back, 5 bases at V and 8 bases at J, with 17 bases in the middle. CDR1 KGHDR and CDR2 SFDVKD come from the germline V gene. In DNA form, the CDR3 reads TGTGCCACCAGTGGGGGAGCTTCGGCGGGAGAAAAACTGTTTTTT. This codes for CATSGGASAGEKLFF.

The V gene is TRBV11-1, the J gene TRBJ1-1; 11 bases are a match to TRBD1. J gave up 11 bases and V 1 base, and 15 bases lay outside the gene matches. The V gene's germline CDR1 is SGHAT and CDR2 FQDESV (reference sequence). The CDR3 loop spans 17 amino acids. CDR3 sequence reads: CASSLGGGQGASPWAFF. DNA of the CDR3: TGTGCCAGCAGCTTAGGGGGTGGACAGGGGGCTTCTCCGTGGGCTTTCTTT.

J is TRBJ2-3 and V is TRBV15; D not resolved. The germline V gene has CDR1 LNHNV and CDR2 YYDKDF (reference sequence). The CDR3 has 16 residues. V lost 5 bases and J lost 1, with 16 bases in between. In DNA, the CDR3 is TGTGCCACCAGCGGCCATAGAACCTCTGGCACAGATACGCAGTATTTT. Residues: CATSGHRTSGTDTQYF.

This clonotype was detected only once. This chain links TRBV19 with TRBJ2-5, with 7 bases lining up with TRBD1. There are 16 residues in the CDR3. In germline, CDR1 is LNHDA, CDR2 SQIVND (reference sequence). Trimming at V came to 3 bases and at J to 0 bases, leaving 7 bases not matched to a gene. CDR3 nucleotide sequence: TGTGCCAGTAGTATTTCCGGGACAGTGTACCAAGAGACCCAGTACTTC. This gives the protein CASSISGTVYQETQYF.

This clonotype was counted many times. The V call is TRBV5-4, the J call TRBJ2-6; D gene ambiguous. Per the germline V gene, CDR1 is SGHNT and CDR2 is YYREEE (reference sequence). The CDR3 contains 12 residues. Deletions cut 1 base from V and 11 bases from J, with 7 bases between. The CDR3 coding sequence is TGTGCCAGCAGCTTGCTTTCCGACGTCCTGACTTTC. Protein: CASSLLSDVLTF.

This clonotype was recorded only once. This sequence joins TRBV6-5 and TRBJ1-6; perhaps TRBD1 as D (6 bases). The CDR3 runs 14 residues. The germline gives CDR1 MNHEY, CDR2 SVGAGI. The germline V and J ends were trimmed by 6 bases and 16 bases, with 22 bases remaining between them. CDR3 region: CASRSSSDSGQLHF. CDR3 DNA sequence: TGTGCCAGCAGGTCCTCTTCTGACTCGGGACAACTCCACTTT.

In this sample, this clonotype turned up many times. The chain combines TRBV12-3 or TRBV12-4 with TRBJ2-7; D may be TRBD2 (5 bases). The CDR3 is 10 residues long. V shed 8 bases and J shed 7 bases, with 9 bases lying between them. This CDR3 reads CASPKREQYF. CDR3 nucleotides: TGTGCCAGCCCTAAGCGGGAGCAGTACTTC.

This clonotype was counted many times. The genes are TRBV5-6 and TRBJ2-6, with a tentative D call TRBD2 (5 bases). This CDR3 comprises 17 residues. With 1 base removed from V and 0 bases from J, the gap between germline ends came to 11 bases. CDR1 is SGHDT and CDR2 is YYEEEE in the germline V gene. CDR3 protein: CASSLMEAFSGANVLTF. The CDR3 coding sequence is TGTGCCAGCAGCTTGATGGAGGCCTTCTCTGGGGCCAACGTCCTGACTTTC.

The rearrangement links TRBV10-3 to TRBJ1-1; D is uncertain. Germline lookup yields CDR1 ENHRY and CDR2 SYGVKD. Trimming stripped 10 bases from V and 5 bases from J, with 17 bases between. CDR3 length: 13 residues. This CDR3 reads CASGVGMGTEAFF. CDR3 in DNA: TGTGCCAGCGGCGTAGGGATGGGGACTGAAGCTTTCTTT.

V usage is TRBV6-1 and J usage is TRBJ2-5, with TRBD2 matching 10 bases. Looked up from germline, CDR1 is MNHNS and CDR2 is SASEGT. V shed 6 bases, J shed 1 base, and the junction held 8 bases outside the gene matches. The CDR3 is 16 amino acids. The CDR3 bases are TGTGCCAGCAGCCCCGGACTAGCGGACTCCCAAGAGACCCAGTACTTC. This sequence encodes CASSPGLADSQETQYF.

This sequence joins TRBV2 and TRBJ1-6; D remains unclear. Germline V CDR1 and CDR2: SNHLY, FYNNEI. This CDR3 is 14 amino acids long. V was cut by 7 bases and J by 7 bases, with 14 bases left in between. Here the CDR3 DNA reads TGTGCCAGCATGGTTGACGGAACAAATTCACCCCTCCACTTT. Its translation: CASMVDGTNSPLHF.

In regard to this clonotype: With a much larger clone just one base away, this may be a read error. The chain combines TRBV11-2 with TRBJ2-7; D unresolved. Germline lookup yields CDR1 SGHAT and CDR2 FQNNGV. The CDR3 has 15 amino acids. V was pared by 1 base and J by 0 bases, with 10 bases between. The CDR3 region has the DNA TGTGCCAGCAGCTTAGGGGCTCGATCCTCCTACGAGCAGTACTTC. Protein: CASSLGARSSYEQYF.

CDR3 nucleotides: TGCAGTGCTAGAGTGGGGTTAGGGGCCAACGTCCTGACTTTC. This encodes CSARVGLGANVLTF. The chain recombines TRBV20-1 with TRBJ2-6; D not certain. Trimming cost V 1 base and J 4 bases, with 8 bases left between them. The CDR3 is 14 residues long. Germline V gene lookup returns CDR1 DFQATT and CDR2 SNEGSKA (reference sequence).

The chain joins TRBV20-1 to TRBJ1-1; perhaps TRBD1 as D (6 bases). In germline, CDR1 is DFQATT, CDR2 SNEGSKA (reference sequence). The CDR3 loop spans 13 amino acids. V lost 3 bases and J lost 2, with 10 bases in between. CDR3 in DNA: TGCAGTGCTAGCGGACAGACAAACACTGAAGCTTTCTTT. It is translated as CSASGQTNTEAFF.